These T cell receptor beta chains were read from a single sample in a study of OX40 agonist ivuxolimab in advanced cancers. Clones were read by immunoSEQ multiplex PCR, and TCRdb kept only the in-frame ones, dropping some. Altogether 50,000 to 85,000 clones are present, roughly nine tenths being singletons, with the ten largest covering roughly 2.1%. The sample here was CD4+ or CD8+ T cells sorted from blood, taken in a trial of the OX40 agonist ivuxolimab. These receptors originate from an adult with an advanced solid tumor such as melanoma, head and neck, liver or kidney cancer. Each CDR3 is given with its conserved first and last residue.

cdr3_aa j_call v_call
CASSPGARTNTGELFF TRBJ2-2 TRBV11-3
CAIDTGGDSPLHF TRBJ1-6 TRBV6-5
CASSTGTGVGEQYF TRBJ2-7 TRBV18
CASSGGQQNQPQHF TRBJ1-5 TRBV10-2
CASSRSAGGGTGELFF TRBJ2-2 TRBV4-3
CASTPDTAGQPQHF TRBJ1-5 TRBV6-6
CAWRLQRNTEAFF TRBJ1-1 TRBV30
CASEYRDYYQETQYF TRBJ2-5 TRBV2
CASSGVGTGLSDTQYF TRBJ2-3 TRBV5-6
CASSGEGGGYTF TRBJ1-2 TRBV6-6
CSLAGTQAQHF TRBJ1-5 TRBV20-1
CASSFCGANQPQHF TRBJ1-5 TRBV6-4
CASSPNRGKDNQPQHF TRBJ1-5 TRBV7-3
CASSQEEGGEAFF TRBJ1-1 TRBV4-2
CASSLFFSRETDRGKAFF TRBJ1-1 TRBV11-2
CASSRLRIRSNEKLFF TRBJ1-4 TRBV4-1
CASSQAGGSYGYTF TRBJ1-2 TRBV28
CASSFFGPGETQYF TRBJ2-5 TRBV7-2
CASSPTLRDTEAFF TRBJ1-1 TRBV11-2
CASKEGAGEQFF TRBJ2-1 TRBV6-5
CASSLFFGQPQETQYF TRBJ2-5 TRBV5-6
CASSQGLSETQYF TRBJ2-5 TRBV4-1
CASSFLAGTWYEQFF TRBJ2-1 TRBV7-2
CSVEGASGKNIQYF TRBJ2-4 TRBV29-1
CASSLPGLLGDTEAFF TRBJ1-1 TRBV5-5
CSDELTEAFF TRBJ1-1 TRBV29-1
CASSIRTSQSNQPQHF TRBJ1-5 TRBV16
CASSKSQGARETQYF TRBJ2-5 TRBV28
CASRGNTEAFF TRBJ1-1 TRBV6-1
CASAAPGLAGVTQYF TRBJ2-3 TRBV6-5
CASSYEFGPMGEQYF NA TRBV6-5
CASSLGDRDMYF TRBJ2-3 TRBV5-1
CASSQAMQLSYNEQFF TRBJ2-1 TRBV14
CASSLNSRDTQYF TRBJ2-3 TRBV7-7
CASSPRSVLAYGYTF TRBJ1-2 TRBV7-6
CASSSGGYTF TRBJ1-2 TRBV28
CASARAGPLDEQYF TRBJ2-7 TRBV2
CASSAPWQLRETQYF TRBJ2-5 TRBV25-1
CASSSGGEGNEKLFF TRBJ1-4 TRBV28
CASSASSSSNQPQHF TRBJ1-5 TRBV25-1
CASSWVGGNEQFF TRBJ2-1 TRBV19
CASSQRGKDKNIQYF TRBJ2-4 TRBV25-1
CASSVADNGLPQHF TRBJ1-5 TRBV9
CATRALAGVIEYF TRBJ2-7 TRBV6-5
CASSSWTGTKTEAFF TRBJ1-1 TRBV11-2
CASSLAFTGGTEAFF TRBJ1-1 TRBV5-1
CASKRQFDSNYGYTF TRBJ1-2 TRBV19
CASSDSRGQETQYF TRBJ2-5 TRBV2
CASSPGDYEQYF TRBJ2-7 TRBV18
CAWRRPGVNTEAFF TRBJ1-1 TRBV30
CASSDGSGLMGTGELFF TRBJ2-2 TRBV6-1
CASRGTGTSGNTIYF TRBJ1-3 TRBV28
CASSYGSSTDTQYF TRBJ2-3 TRBV6-5
CASSQTGGGSPLHF TRBJ1-6 TRBV7-3
CSVMTGSSGELFF TRBJ2-2 TRBV29-1
CASSREGQGFDEQYF TRBJ2-7 TRBV7-6
CASSLGTVSTDTQYF TRBJ2-3 TRBV5-1
CASESQAYEQYF TRBJ2-7 TRBV6-6
CATGQGYTF TRBJ1-2 TRBV7-9
CASSPTGMNQPQHF TRBJ1-5 TRBV18